The text below deals with one TCR beta chain. This sample is drawn from a study of blood T cell repertoires in COVID-19. Only in-frame clones appear in the TCRdb table, and some are missing; sequencing was by immunoSEQ multiplex PCR. The repertoire holds around 230,000 clones, with roughly 90% as singletons. Sequencing was performed on PBMCs or T cells enriched from blood (not recorded which). This receptor was identified in a woman in her twenties or thirties who had recovered from COVID-19.

The CDR3, as DNA: TGTGCCAGCAGCCAGACTAGCACAGATACGCAGTATTTT. Amino acid sequence: CASSQTSTDTQYF. This chain connects TRBV4-2 to TRBJ2-3; no definite D call. V dropped 3 bases and J dropped 0 bases, with 4 bases sitting between them. The germline V gene encodes CDR1 LGHNA and CDR2 YNFKEQ. CDR3 length: 13 amino acids.